Listed below are T cell receptor beta chains from one sample, sequenced in a study of T cell changes during pregnancy in multiple sclerosis. Only in-frame clones appear in the TCRdb table, and some are missing; sequencing was by immunoSEQ multiplex PCR. The sample shows fewer than 150,000 clones, 96% of them seen only once. The sequences come from peripheral blood, collected after pregnancy. The receptor set was obtained from a female donor with multiple sclerosis, enrolled in a pregnancy study. Each CDR3 is given with its conserved first and last residue. The order of the fields is D gene, clone size, V gene, J gene, CDR3 protein, CDR3 DNA. A D gene is named only where the DNA matches it firmly. Expanded clones get a size class; other rows say once, few or many, or leave the size out.

>TRBD1|NA|TRBV27|TRBJ1-2
CASSLQPPGQETLYGYTF
TGTGCCAGCAGTCTACAGCCCCCGGGACAGGAGACTCTCTATGGCTACACCTTC
>TRBD2|NA|TRBV7-2|TRBJ2-5
CASSLVAGGPKTQYF
TGTGCCAGCAGCTTAGTGGCGGGAGGGCCGAAGACCCAGTACTTC
>NA|NA|TRBV5-4|TRBJ2-3
CASSYRTTTDTQYF
TGTGCCAGCAGCTACCGGACAACCACAGATACGCAGTATTTT
>TRBD1|NA|TRBV19|TRBJ1-2
CASSMGQNYGYTF
TGTGCCAGTAGTATGGGACAGAACTATGGCTACACCTTC
>TRBD1|NA|TRBV2|TRBJ1-4
CASSDPNRGREKLFF
TGTGCCAGCAGTGACCCGAACAGGGGGCGCGAAAAACTGTTTTTT
>NA|NA|TRBV6-1|TRBJ2-7
CASSEAGGGLTQYF
TGTGCCAGCAGTGAAGCGGGGGGGGGCTTGACGCAGTACTTC
>NA|NA|TRBV6-6|TRBJ1-2
CASRTPGQSYGYTF
TGTGCCAGCAGAACCCCCGGACAGAGCTATGGCTACACCTTC
>TRBD1|NA|TRBV6-5|TRBJ2-1
CASSRGQVGEQFF
TGTGCCAGCAGTCGCGGACAGGTCGGTGAGCAGTTCTTC
>TRBD1|NA|TRBV28|TRBJ2-7
CASLGTGGFDFYEQYF
TGTGCCAGCTTGGGGACAGGGGGTTTTGATTTCTACGAGCAGTACTTC
>NA|NA|TRBV30|TRBJ2-2
CAWSVPGRVLRGELFF
TGTGCCTGGAGTGTACCGGGCAGGGTGTTGAGGGGGGAGCTGTTTTTT
>TRBD2|NA|TRBV2|TRBJ2-7
CASREGRGSGSTYEQYF
TGTGCCAGCAGGGAGGGTCGAGGAAGCGGGAGTACGTACGAGCAGTACTTC
>NA|NA|TRBV28|TRBJ2-7
CASSFTGWYEQYF
TGTGCCAGCAGTTTTACAGGGTGGTACGAGCAGTACTTC
>TRBD2|NA|TRBV7-6|TRBJ2-7
CASSPGLAGVYEQYF
TGTGCCAGCAGCCCGGGACTAGCGGGAGTGTACGAGCAGTACTTC
>NA|many|TRBV6-5|TRBJ1-4
CASSYTQGGEKLFF
TGTGCCAGCAGTTATACTCAAGGGGGAGAAAAACTGTTTTTT